This T cell receptor (beta chain) was recorded in a study of cytomegalovirus exposure and HLA in healthy donors. In the PCR, 60 Vbeta and 13 Jbeta primers were used. Clones were sequenced by immunoSEQ multiplex PCR, and TCRdb holds only the in-frame ones, with some missing. The data contain some 170,000 clones, around 79% of them seen just once; the ten biggest clones take up approximately 2%. Study outcomes and limitations: Later on, an analysis tied 15,000 to 20,000 TCR beta sequences to HLA alleles at 0.05 false discovery rate.

Germline V gene lookup returns CDR1 SEHNR and CDR2 FQNEAQ (reference sequence). The CDR3 is 17 amino acids. V was pared by 4 bases and J by 14 bases, with 30 bases between. This clone was seen more than once but under ten times. The antigen is unknown. Sequencing was performed on PBMCs. The chain employs TRBV7-9 and TRBJ2-1; D possibly corresponds to TRBD2 (5 bases). The receptor's source is a middle-aged man in good health and CMV-seronegative. CDR3 loop: CASSYLSGRGVPLYEFF. CDR3 in DNA: TGTGCCAGCAGCTACCTGTCGGGGAGAGGCGTACCCCTGTACGAGTTCTTC.